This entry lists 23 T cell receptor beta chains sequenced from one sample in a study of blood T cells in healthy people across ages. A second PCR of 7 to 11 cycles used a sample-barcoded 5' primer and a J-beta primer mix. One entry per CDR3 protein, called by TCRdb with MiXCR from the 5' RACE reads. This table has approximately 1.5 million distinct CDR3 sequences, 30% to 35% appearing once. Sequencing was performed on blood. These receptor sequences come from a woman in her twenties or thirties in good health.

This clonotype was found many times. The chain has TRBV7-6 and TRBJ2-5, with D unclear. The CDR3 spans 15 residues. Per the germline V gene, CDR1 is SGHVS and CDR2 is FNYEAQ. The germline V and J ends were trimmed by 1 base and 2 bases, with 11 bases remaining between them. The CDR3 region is CASSLVQSYQETQYF. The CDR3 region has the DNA TGTGCCAGCAGCTTAGTTCAGTCGTATCAAGAGACCCAGTACTTC.

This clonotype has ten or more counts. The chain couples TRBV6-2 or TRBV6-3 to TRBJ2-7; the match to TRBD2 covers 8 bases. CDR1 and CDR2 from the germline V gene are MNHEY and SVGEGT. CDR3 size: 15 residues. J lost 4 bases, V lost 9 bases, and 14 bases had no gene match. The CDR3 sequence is CASTPAASGWYEQYF. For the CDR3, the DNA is TGTGCCAGTACCCCCGCGGCTAGCGGGTGGTACGAGCAGTACTTC.

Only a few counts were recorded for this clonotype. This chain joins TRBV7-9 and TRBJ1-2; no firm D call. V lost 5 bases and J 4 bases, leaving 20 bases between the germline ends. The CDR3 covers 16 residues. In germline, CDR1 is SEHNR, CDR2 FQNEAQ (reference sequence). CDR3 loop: CASSKVLDHSLYGYTF. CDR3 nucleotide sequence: TGTGCCAGCAGCAAGGTCCTAGACCACTCTCTCTATGGCTACACCTTC.

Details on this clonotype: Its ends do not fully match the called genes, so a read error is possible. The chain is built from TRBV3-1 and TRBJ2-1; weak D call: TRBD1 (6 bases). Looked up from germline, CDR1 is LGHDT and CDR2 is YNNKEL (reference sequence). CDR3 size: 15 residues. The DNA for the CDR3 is TGTGCCGGCAGCCAACGCTACGGGACAACCCATGAGCAGTTCTTC. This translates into CAGSQRYGTTHEQFF.

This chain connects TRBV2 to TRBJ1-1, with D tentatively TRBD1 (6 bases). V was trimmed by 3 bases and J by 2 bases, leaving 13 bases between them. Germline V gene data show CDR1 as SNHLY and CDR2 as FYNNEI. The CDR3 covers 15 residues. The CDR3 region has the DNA TGTGCCAGCAGTGATGACGGCAGGGGTAACACTGAAGCTTTCTTT. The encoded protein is CASSDDGRGNTEAFF.

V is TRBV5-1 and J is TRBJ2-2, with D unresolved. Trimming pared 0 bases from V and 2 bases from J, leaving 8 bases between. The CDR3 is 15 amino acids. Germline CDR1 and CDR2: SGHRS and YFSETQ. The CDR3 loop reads CASSLGFENTGELFF. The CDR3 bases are TGCGCCAGCAGCTTGGGGTTTGAAAACACCGGGGAGCTGTTTTTT.

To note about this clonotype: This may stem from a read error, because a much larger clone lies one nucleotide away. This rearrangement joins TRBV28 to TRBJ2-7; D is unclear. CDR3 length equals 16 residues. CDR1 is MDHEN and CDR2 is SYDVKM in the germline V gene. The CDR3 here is CACSLWPELTYYEQYF. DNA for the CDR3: TGTGCCTGCAGTTTATGGCCAGAACTTACCTACTACGAGCAGTACTTC.

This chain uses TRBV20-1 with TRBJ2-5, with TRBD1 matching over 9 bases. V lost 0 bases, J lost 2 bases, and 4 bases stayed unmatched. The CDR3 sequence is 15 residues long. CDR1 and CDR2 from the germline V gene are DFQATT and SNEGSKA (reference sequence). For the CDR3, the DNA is TGCAGTGCTAGAGATGGGACAGGGCCACAAGAGACCCAGTACTTC. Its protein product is CSARDGTGPQETQYF.

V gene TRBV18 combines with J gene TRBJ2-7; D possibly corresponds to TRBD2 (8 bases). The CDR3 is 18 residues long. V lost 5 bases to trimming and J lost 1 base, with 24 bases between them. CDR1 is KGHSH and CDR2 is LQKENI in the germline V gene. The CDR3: CASSKTGLVAGQSYEQYF. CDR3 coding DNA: TGTGCCAGCTCAAAGACAGGGCTAGTAGCGGGACAATCCTACGAGCAGTACTTC.

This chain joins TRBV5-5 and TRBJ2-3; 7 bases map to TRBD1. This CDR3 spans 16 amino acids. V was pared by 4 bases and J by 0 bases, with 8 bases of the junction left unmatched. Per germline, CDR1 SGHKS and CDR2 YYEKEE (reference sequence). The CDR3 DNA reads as TGTGCCAGCAGCGAAAGACAGGGAACCAGCACAGATACGCAGTATTTT. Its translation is CASSERQGTSTDTQYF.

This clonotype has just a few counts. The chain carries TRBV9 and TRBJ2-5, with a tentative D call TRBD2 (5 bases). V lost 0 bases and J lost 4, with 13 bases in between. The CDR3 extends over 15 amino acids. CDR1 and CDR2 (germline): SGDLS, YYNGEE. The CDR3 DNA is TGTGCCAGCAGCGTAGGGGATTCCCGGGGAGAGACCCAGTACTTC. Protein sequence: CASSVGDSRGETQYF.

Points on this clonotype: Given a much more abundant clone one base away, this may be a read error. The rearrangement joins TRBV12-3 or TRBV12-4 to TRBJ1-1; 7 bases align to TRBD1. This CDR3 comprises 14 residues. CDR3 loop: CAGSPDDRDTEAFF. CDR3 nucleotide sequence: TGTGCCGGCAGTCCAGACGACAGGGACACTGAAGCTTTCTTT.

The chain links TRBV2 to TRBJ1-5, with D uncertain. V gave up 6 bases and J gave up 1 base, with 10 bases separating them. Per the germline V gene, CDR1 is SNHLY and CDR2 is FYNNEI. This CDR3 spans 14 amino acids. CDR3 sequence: CASRPLPSNQPQHF. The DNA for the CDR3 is TGTGCCAGCAGACCCCTACCAAGCAATCAGCCCCAGCATTTT. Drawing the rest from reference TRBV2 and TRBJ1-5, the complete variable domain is EPEVTQTPSHQVTQMGQEVILRCVPISNHLYFYWYRQILGQKVEFLVSFYNNEISEKSEIFDDQFSVERPDGSNFTLKIRSTKLEDSAMYFCASRPLPSNQPQHFGDGTRLSIL.

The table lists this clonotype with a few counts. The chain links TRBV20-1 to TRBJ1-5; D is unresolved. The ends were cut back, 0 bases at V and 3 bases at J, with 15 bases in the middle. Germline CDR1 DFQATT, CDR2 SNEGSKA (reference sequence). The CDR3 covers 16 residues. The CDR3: CSAREGGGWDNQPQHF. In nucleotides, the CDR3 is TGCAGTGCTAGAGAGGGCGGCGGATGGGACAATCAGCCCCAGCATTTT.

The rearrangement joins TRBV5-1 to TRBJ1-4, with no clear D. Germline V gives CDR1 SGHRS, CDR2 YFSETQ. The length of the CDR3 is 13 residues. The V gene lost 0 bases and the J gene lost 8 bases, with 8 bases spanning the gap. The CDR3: CASSLDTDEKLFF. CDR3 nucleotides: TGCGCCAGCAGCTTGGACACGGACGAAAAACTGTTTTTT.

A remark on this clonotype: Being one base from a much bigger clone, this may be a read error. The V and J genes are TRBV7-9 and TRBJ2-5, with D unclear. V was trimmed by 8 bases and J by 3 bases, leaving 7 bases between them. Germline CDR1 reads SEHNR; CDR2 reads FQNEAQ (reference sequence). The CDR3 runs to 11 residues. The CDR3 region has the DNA TGTGCCAGCGGCCATGAAGAGACCCAGTACTTC. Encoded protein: CASGHEETQYF.

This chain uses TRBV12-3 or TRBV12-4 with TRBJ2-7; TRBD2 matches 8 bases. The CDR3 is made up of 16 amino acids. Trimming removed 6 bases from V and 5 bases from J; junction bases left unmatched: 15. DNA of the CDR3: TGTGCCAGCAGCCAACCCCCGGGGGGGGTAGGCCACGAGCAGTACTTC. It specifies CASSQPPGGVGHEQYF.

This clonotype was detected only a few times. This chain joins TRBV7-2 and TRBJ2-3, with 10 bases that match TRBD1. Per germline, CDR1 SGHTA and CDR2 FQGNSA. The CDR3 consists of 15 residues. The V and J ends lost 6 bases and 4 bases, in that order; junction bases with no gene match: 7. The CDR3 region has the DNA TGTGCCAGCAGTTCGGACAGGGGGGTGCCAGATACGCAGTATTTT. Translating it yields CASSSDRGVPDTQYF.

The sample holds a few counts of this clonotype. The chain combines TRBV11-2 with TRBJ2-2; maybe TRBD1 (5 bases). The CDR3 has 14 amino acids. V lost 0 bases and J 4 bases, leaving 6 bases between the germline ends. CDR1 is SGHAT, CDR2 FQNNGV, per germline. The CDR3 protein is CASSLEDTTGELFF. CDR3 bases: TGTGCCAGCAGCTTAGAGGACACCACCGGGGAGCTGTTTTTT.

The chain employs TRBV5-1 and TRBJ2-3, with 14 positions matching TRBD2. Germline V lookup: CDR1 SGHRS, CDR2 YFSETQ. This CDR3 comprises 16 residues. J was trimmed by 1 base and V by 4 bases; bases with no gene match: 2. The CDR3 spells CASSGTSGGRTDTQYF. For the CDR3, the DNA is TGCGCCAGCAGCGGGACTAGCGGGGGTCGCACAGATACGCAGTATTTT.

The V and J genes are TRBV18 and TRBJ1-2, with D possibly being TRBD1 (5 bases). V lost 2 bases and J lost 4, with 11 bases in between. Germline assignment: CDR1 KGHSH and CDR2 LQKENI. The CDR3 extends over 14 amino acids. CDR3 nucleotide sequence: TGTGCCAGCTCACCAGTTGGACAAGTCTATGGCTACACCTTC. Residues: CASSPVGQVYGYTF.

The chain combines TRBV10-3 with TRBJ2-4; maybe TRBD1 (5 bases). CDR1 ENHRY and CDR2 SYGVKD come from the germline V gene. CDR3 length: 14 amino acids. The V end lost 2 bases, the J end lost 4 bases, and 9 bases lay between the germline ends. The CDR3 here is CAISEATGKNIQYF. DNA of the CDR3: TGTGCCATCAGTGAGGCAACAGGAAAAAACATTCAGTACTTC.

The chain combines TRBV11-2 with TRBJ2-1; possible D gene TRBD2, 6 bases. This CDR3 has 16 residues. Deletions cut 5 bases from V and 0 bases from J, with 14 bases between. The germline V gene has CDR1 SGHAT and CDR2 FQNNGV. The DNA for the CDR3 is TGTGCCAGCAGCCCCCCGGGACTTCCCTCCTACAATGAGCAGTTCTTC. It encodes CASSPPGLPSYNEQFF.